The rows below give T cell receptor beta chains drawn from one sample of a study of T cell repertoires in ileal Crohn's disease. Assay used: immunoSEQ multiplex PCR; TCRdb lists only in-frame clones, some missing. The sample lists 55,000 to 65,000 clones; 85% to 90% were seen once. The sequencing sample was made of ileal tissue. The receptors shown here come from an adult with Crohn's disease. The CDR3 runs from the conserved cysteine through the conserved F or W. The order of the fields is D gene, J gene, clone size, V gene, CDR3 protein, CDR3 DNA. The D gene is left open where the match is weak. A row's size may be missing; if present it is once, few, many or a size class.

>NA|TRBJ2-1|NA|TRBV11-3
CASSLVGDEQFF
TGTGCCAGCAGCTTAGTCGGGGATGAGCAGTTCTTC
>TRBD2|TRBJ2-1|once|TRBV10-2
CASRTSGRNEQFF
TGCGCCAGCAGGACTAGCGGGAGAAATGAGCAGTTCTTC
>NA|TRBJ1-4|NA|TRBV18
CASSRGTSEKLFF
TGTGCCAGCTCACGAGGGACATCTGAAAAACTGTTTTTT
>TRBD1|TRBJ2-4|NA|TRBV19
CATHPGQGLAKNIQYF
TGTGCCACCCACCCGGGACAGGGCTTGGCCAAAAACATTCAGTACTTC
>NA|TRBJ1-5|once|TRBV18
CASSPGGFGQPQHF
TGTGCCAGCTCACCTGGAGGGTTCGGTCAGCCCCAGCATTTT
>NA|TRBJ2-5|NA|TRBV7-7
CASSLLQQETQYF
TGTGCCAGCAGCTTACTCCAGCAAGAGACCCAGTACTTC
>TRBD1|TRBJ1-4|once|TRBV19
CASRHPRRGRNEKLFF
TGTGCCAGTAGGCATCCGAGAAGGGGGCGAAATGAAAAACTGTTTTTT
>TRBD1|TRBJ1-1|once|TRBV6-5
CASRTGGRNTEAFF
TGTGCCAGCAGGACAGGGGGAAGAAACACTGAAGCTTTCTTT
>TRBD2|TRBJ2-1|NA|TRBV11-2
CASSTGASGEQFF
TGTGCCAGCAGCACCGGGGCTAGCGGAGAGCAGTTCTTC
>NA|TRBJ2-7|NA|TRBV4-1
CASSQDSNGDYEQYF
TGCGCCAGCAGCCAAGATTCTAACGGGGACTACGAGCAGTACTTC
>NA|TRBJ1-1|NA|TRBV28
CASRGGGTNTEAFF
TGTGCCAGCAGGGGTGGGGGGACGAACACTGAAGCTTTCTTT
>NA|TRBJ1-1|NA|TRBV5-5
CASSFQGQTEAFF
TGTGCCAGCAGCTTCCAGGGGCAGACTGAAGCTTTCTTT
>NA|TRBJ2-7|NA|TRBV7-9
CASSLIGDTYEQYF
TGTGCCAGCAGCTTGATAGGGGATACCTACGAGCAGTACTTC
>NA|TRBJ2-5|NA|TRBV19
CASSMYGGFRGETQYF
TGTGCCAGTAGTATGTATGGAGGTTTTAGGGGGGAGACCCAGTACTTC
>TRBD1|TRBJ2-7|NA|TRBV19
CASSDRGDYEQYF
TGTGCCAGTTCGGACAGGGGTGATTACGAGCAGTACTTC
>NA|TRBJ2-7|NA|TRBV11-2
CASSPEGYSRTEQYF
TGTGCCAGCAGCCCAGAGGGTTATAGTCGTACCGAGCAGTACTTC
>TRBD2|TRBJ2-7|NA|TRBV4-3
CASSPGGLAGVEQYF
TGCGCCAGCAGCCCGGGAGGGCTAGCGGGAGTCGAGCAGTACTTC
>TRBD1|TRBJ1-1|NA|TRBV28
CASDGQGSEAFF
TGTGCCAGCGATGGACAGGGCTCTGAAGCTTTCTTT
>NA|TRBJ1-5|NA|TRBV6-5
CASSRRQVGQPQHF
TGTGCCAGCAGCCGAAGACAGGTAGGACAGCCCCAGCATTTT
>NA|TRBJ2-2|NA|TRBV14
CASSQVVGGELFF
TGTGCCAGCAGCCAAGTTGTCGGTGGGGAGCTGTTTTTT
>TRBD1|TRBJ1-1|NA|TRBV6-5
CASSPVTGGMTEAFF
TGTGCCAGCAGCCCGGTTACAGGGGGGATGACTGAAGCTTTCTTT
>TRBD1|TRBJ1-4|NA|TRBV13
CASSLASGTGNEKLFF
TGTGCCAGCAGCTTAGCCTCCGGGACAGGAAATGAAAAACTGTTTTTT
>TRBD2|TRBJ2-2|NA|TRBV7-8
CASSPRGERGTGELFF
TGTGCCAGCAGCCCGAGGGGGGAGCGGGGGACCGGGGAGCTGTTTTTT
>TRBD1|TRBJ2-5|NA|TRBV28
CASSMDRGPSETQYF
TGTGCCAGCAGCATGGACAGGGGGCCTTCAGAGACCCAGTACTTC
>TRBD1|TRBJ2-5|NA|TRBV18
CASSSGTGMETQYF
TGTGCCAGCTCATCGGGGACAGGGATGGAGACCCAGTACTTC
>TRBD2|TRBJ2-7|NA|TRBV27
CASSPLSGRAARGEQYF
TGTGCCAGCAGCCCACTTAGCGGGAGGGCCGCGCGTGGCGAGCAGTACTTC
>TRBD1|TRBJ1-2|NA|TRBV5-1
CASSIDRDNYGYTF
TGCGCCAGCAGCATAGACAGGGACAACTATGGCTACACCTTC
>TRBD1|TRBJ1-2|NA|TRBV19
CASSWDREANYGYTF
TGTGCCAGTAGTTGGGACAGGGAAGCTAACTATGGCTACACCTTC
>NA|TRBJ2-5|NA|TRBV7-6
CASSFGTGIQETQYF
TGTGCCAGCAGCTTCGGTACGGGAATACAAGAGACCCAGTACTTC
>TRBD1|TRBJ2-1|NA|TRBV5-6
CASRGRDRYYNEQFF
TGTGCCAGCAGGGGCCGGGACAGATACTACAATGAGCAGTTCTTC
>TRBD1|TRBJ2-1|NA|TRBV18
CASSRSQGSAVEQFF
TGTGCCAGCTCACGGTCACAGGGGTCGGCGGTTGAGCAGTTCTTC